This is a list of T cell receptor beta chains from one sample in a study of shared clonotypes between healthy human individuals. Measured with immunoSEQ multiplex PCR; TCRdb has only the in-frame clones, and not every one. The sample carries approximately 1.5 million clones, 98% recorded once. Source material: naive CD4+ T cells sorted from blood. The receptor set was obtained from a man younger than 45 in good health. CDR3s include the opening cysteine and the closing phenylalanine or tryptophan. A D gene is named only where the DNA matches it firmly. Some rows mark clone size as missing; the rest say once, few, many or name a class of expanded clone.

j_gene: TRBJ1-2
d_gene: NA
abundance: NA
v_gene: TRBV5-4
CDR3nt: TGTGCCAGCAGCGCCGGGACGTCGTATGGCTACACCTTC
CDR3aa: CASSAGTSYGYTF

j_gene: TRBJ1-3
d_gene: NA
abundance: NA
v_gene: TRBV6-6
CDR3nt: TGTGCCAGCAGTTACTCGGGCAGTGGAAACACCATATATTTT
CDR3aa: CASSYSGSGNTIYF

j_gene: TRBJ2-5
d_gene: NA
abundance: NA
v_gene: TRBV18
CDR3nt: TGTGCCAGCTCACCAAAACATGGAGTTTGGGCAGAGCAAGAGACCCAGTACTTC
CDR3aa: CASSPKHGVWAEQETQYF

j_gene: TRBJ2-3
d_gene: NA
abundance: NA
v_gene: TRBV7-3
CDR3nt: TGTGCCAGCAGCTTATCCAGGAGCACAGATACGCAGTATTTT
CDR3aa: CASSLSRSTDTQYF

j_gene: TRBJ1-4
d_gene: NA
abundance: NA
v_gene: TRBV6-5
CDR3nt: TGTGCCAGCAGCAAGGCGTATGCCACTGAAAAACTGTTTTTT
CDR3aa: CASSKAYATEKLFF

j_gene: TRBJ1-4
d_gene: NA
abundance: NA
v_gene: TRBV9
CDR3nt: TGTGCCAGCAGCCCTACCCGGACTGCTTCTCGTGAAAAACTGTTTTTT
CDR3aa: CASSPTRTASREKLFF

j_gene: TRBJ1-2
d_gene: NA
abundance: NA
v_gene: TRBV19
CDR3nt: TGTGCCAGTAGTAAACGGGAAGCCTCTCGTGGCTACACCTTC
CDR3aa: CASSKREASRGYTF

j_gene: TRBJ2-7
d_gene: NA
abundance: NA
v_gene: TRBV29-1
CDR3nt: TGCAGCGCTACCGGGCCCCTCTACGAGCAGTACTTC
CDR3aa: CSATGPLYEQYF

j_gene: TRBJ1-2
d_gene: TRBD1
abundance: NA
v_gene: TRBV15
CDR3nt: TGTGCCACCAGCAGAGATTTTAGGGGGCACTATGGCTACACCTTC
CDR3aa: CATSRDFRGHYGYTF

j_gene: TRBJ2-7
d_gene: NA
abundance: NA
v_gene: TRBV7-6
CDR3nt: TGTGCCAGCAGCTTAGCTCCCGGGGGCGGAGGACGCTCCTGGTGGTACGAGCAGTACTTC
CDR3aa: CASSLAPGGGGRSWWYEQYF

j_gene: TRBJ2-6
d_gene: NA
abundance: NA
v_gene: TRBV15
CDR3nt: TGTGCCACCAGCAGAGAACGACAGGCTGGGGCCAACGTCCTGACTTTC
CDR3aa: CATSRERQAGANVLTF

j_gene: TRBJ2-7
d_gene: NA
abundance: NA
v_gene: TRBV28
CDR3nt: TGTGCCAGCAGGGCGGGCAGTCGCTTCGAGCAGTACTTC
CDR3aa: CASRAGSRFEQYF

j_gene: TRBJ1-1
d_gene: NA
abundance: NA
v_gene: TRBV5-1
CDR3nt: TGCGCCAGCAAGGGGGGGAACACTGAAGCTTTCTTT
CDR3aa: CASKGGNTEAFF

j_gene: TRBJ2-7
d_gene: NA
abundance: NA
v_gene: TRBV13
CDR3nt: TGTGCCAGCAGCTTAGCCCCAGGGAGCTCCTACGAGCAGTACTTC
CDR3aa: CASSLAPGSSYEQYF

j_gene: TRBJ1-4
d_gene: NA
abundance: NA
v_gene: TRBV7-9
CDR3nt: TGTGCCTCGAGTGACAGGACTTACGAAAAACTGTTTTTT
CDR3aa: CASSDRTYEKLFF

j_gene: TRBJ2-1
d_gene: TRBD2
abundance: NA
v_gene: TRBV14
CDR3nt: TGTGCCAGCAGCCAATTAAAACTAGCGGGAGCGAACAATGAGCAGTTCTTC
CDR3aa: CASSQLKLAGANNEQFF

j_gene: TRBJ2-7
d_gene: TRBD1
abundance: NA
v_gene: TRBV13
CDR3nt: TGTGCCAGCAGCTTAATCAAGGGGGCGGGTGAGCAGTACTTC
CDR3aa: CASSLIKGAGEQYF

j_gene: TRBJ1-4
d_gene: NA
abundance: once
v_gene: TRBV2
CDR3nt: TGTGCCAGCAGTGAAAGGCCGCTTGGGGAAAAACTGTTTTTT
CDR3aa: CASSERPLGEKLFF

j_gene: TRBJ2-7
d_gene: TRBD1
abundance: NA
v_gene: TRBV7-2
CDR3nt: TGTGCCAGCAGCCGGGACAGCTCAAACTACGAGCAGTACTTC
CDR3aa: CASSRDSSNYEQYF

j_gene: TRBJ2-7
d_gene: TRBD1
abundance: NA
v_gene: TRBV18
CDR3nt: TGTGCCAGCTCACCAGGACAGGGCGAGCAGTACTTC
CDR3aa: CASSPGQGEQYF

j_gene: TRBJ2-2
d_gene: TRBD2
abundance: NA
v_gene: TRBV7-7
CDR3nt: TGTGCCAGCAGCTCCCCGACTAGCGGGACCGGGGAGCTGTTTTTT
CDR3aa: CASSSPTSGTGELFF

j_gene: TRBJ2-7
d_gene: TRBD2
abundance: NA
v_gene: TRBV25-1
CDR3nt: TGTGCCAGCAGTGATAGGGCTAGCGGGACCCTACGGGAGTACTTC
CDR3aa: CASSDRASGTLREYF

j_gene: TRBJ2-1
d_gene: NA
abundance: NA
v_gene: TRBV27
CDR3nt: TGTGCCAGCAGTTTAGGGGGAGGGCAGTTCTTC
CDR3aa: CASSLGGGQFF

j_gene: TRBJ2-5
d_gene: NA
abundance: NA
v_gene: TRBV20-1
CDR3nt: TGCAGTGCTAGTGCGGGAGAGACCCAGTACTTC
CDR3aa: CSASAGETQYF

j_gene: TRBJ1-2
d_gene: NA
abundance: NA
v_gene: TRBV7-9
CDR3nt: TGTGCCAGCAGCTTAGAAGGGAAAGCTAACTATGGCTACACCTTC
CDR3aa: CASSLEGKANYGYTF

j_gene: TRBJ2-7
d_gene: TRBD1
abundance: NA
v_gene: TRBV2
CDR3nt: TGTGCCAGCAGTGAAAACCGGGACAGGTTCTACGAGCAGTACTTC
CDR3aa: CASSENRDRFYEQYF

j_gene: TRBJ2-7
d_gene: NA
abundance: NA
v_gene: TRBV11-1
CDR3nt: TGTGCCAGCATCAAAGGGAGGGCCTTCGGGACAGGACCCTACGAGCAGTACTTC
CDR3aa: CASIKGRAFGTGPYEQYF

j_gene: TRBJ2-2
d_gene: TRBD2
abundance: NA
v_gene: TRBV5-1
CDR3nt: TGCGCCAGCAGGAAGACTAGCGGGAGAACGAACACCGGGGAGCTGTTTTTT
CDR3aa: CASRKTSGRTNTGELFF

j_gene: TRBJ2-1
d_gene: NA
abundance: NA
v_gene: TRBV18
CDR3nt: TGTGCCAGCTACCCGCAGGGGGGTAGCCCCTACAATGAGCAGTTCTTC
CDR3aa: CASYPQGGSPYNEQFF

j_gene: TRBJ1-2
d_gene: NA
abundance: once
v_gene: TRBV6-5
CDR3nt: TGTGCCAGCAGTTATTCTGCGGCAGAGAACTATGGCTACACCTTC
CDR3aa: CASSYSAAENYGYTF

j_gene: TRBJ1-1
d_gene: TRBD1
abundance: NA
v_gene: TRBV6-4
CDR3nt: TGTGCCAGCAGTACAGGGGACATGAACACTGAAGCTTTCTTT
CDR3aa: CASSTGDMNTEAFF

j_gene: TRBJ1-1
d_gene: NA
abundance: NA
v_gene: TRBV9
CDR3nt: TGTGCCAGCAGCGTAGCCGGGGGCGTTGGTGAAGCTTTCTTT
CDR3aa: CASSVAGGVGEAFF

j_gene: TRBJ2-6
d_gene: NA
abundance: NA
v_gene: TRBV9
CDR3nt: TGTGCCAGCAGCCCTAGGGAAGGGGCCAACGTCCTGACTTTC
CDR3aa: CASSPREGANVLTF

j_gene: TRBJ1-3
d_gene: NA
abundance: NA
v_gene: TRBV7-2
CDR3nt: TGTGCCAGCAGCCCCGGGCCCGCGATGGGAAACACCATATATTTT
CDR3aa: CASSPGPAMGNTIYF

j_gene: TRBJ2-7
d_gene: NA
abundance: NA
v_gene: TRBV10-1
CDR3nt: TGCGCCAGCAGTAAGAAATCAGGGAGCGAGCAGTACTTC
CDR3aa: CASSKKSGSEQYF

j_gene: TRBJ2-1
d_gene: TRBD2
abundance: NA
v_gene: TRBV7-9
CDR3nt: TGTGCCAGCAGCCCTCATAGCGGGAGACACCCCTACAATGAGCAGTTCTTC
CDR3aa: CASSPHSGRHPYNEQFF

j_gene: TRBJ2-3
d_gene: TRBD1
abundance: NA
v_gene: TRBV19
CDR3nt: TGTGCCAGTAGTATCGACAGGGGGAAGGCAGATACGCAGTATTTT
CDR3aa: CASSIDRGKADTQYF